These T cell receptor beta chains were read from a single sample in a study of blood T cell repertoires in COVID-19. Assay: immunoSEQ multiplex PCR; the TCRdb copy retains only in-frame clones and omits some. The repertoire holds 150,000 to 200,000 clones, with roughly 80% as singletons. Input material: peripheral blood. The receptors come from a woman aged 60-75 years with COVID-19, enrolled during active disease. Each CDR3 is given with its conserved first and last residue. The D gene is left open where the match is weak. The listing skips clone size in some rows; elsewhere it reads once, few, many or a size class.

>TRBV7-2|NA|15|TRBJ2-7|TRBD2
TGTGCCAGCAGCTTGACTAGCGGGATTAACTCCGAGCAGTACTTC
CASSLTSGINSEQYF
>TRBV16|NA|14|TRBJ2-5|NA
TGTGCCAGCAGCCAATCGGCGGGACAAGAGACCCAGTACTTC
CASSQSAGQETQYF
>TRBV28|NA|19|TRBJ2-3|TRBD2
TGTGCCAGCAGTTTATTGGGACTAGCGGGAGGACTAAACACAGATACGCAGTATTTT
CASSLLGLAGGLNTDTQYF
>TRBV12-1|NA|21|TRBJ2-6|NA
TGTGCCAGCAGCTTCCTCCCCCGTGGACAGGCTCGACTCCCTGGGGCCAACGTCCTGACTTTC
CASSFLPRGQARLPGANVLTF
>TRBV7-6|NA|16|TRBJ1-1|TRBD1
TGTGCCAGCAGCTTAACCCAGGGGGCGCAGAACACTGAAGCTTTCTTT
CASSLTQGAQNTEAFF
>TRBV9|once|14|TRBJ1-2|NA
TGTGCCAGCAGCTCGCCACAGGGTCACTATGGCTACACCTTC
CASSSPQGHYGYTF
>TRBV19|once|16|TRBJ2-7|NA
TGTGCCAGTAGTATAGACCGCCAGGGGAAGAATTACGAGCAGTACTTC
CASSIDRQGKNYEQYF
>TRBV18|NA|14|TRBJ2-7|NA
TGTGCCAGCTCACCACTGGCAGGGATCTACGAGCAGTACTTC
CASSPLAGIYEQYF
>TRBV10-3|once|15|TRBJ1-5|TRBD1
TGTGCCATCAGCCCGGACAGGGTGGGCAATCAGCCCCAGCATTTT
CAISPDRVGNQPQHF
>TRBV25-1|NA|14|TRBJ2-5|NA
TGTGCCAGCAACACCCAGGACTTTCAAGAGACCCAGTACTTC
CASNTQDFQETQYF
>TRBV28|NA|15|TRBJ2-1|TRBD1
TGTGCCAGCAGTCGGACAGGGGGCCCATACAATGAGCAGTTCTTC
CASSRTGGPYNEQFF
>TRBV5-1|NA|14|TRBJ1-4|TRBD1
TGCGCCAGCAGCTCGGGGACAGGGATTGAAAAACTGTTTTTT
CASSSGTGIEKLFF
>TRBV3-1/TRBV3-2|NA|15|TRBJ1-2|TRBD1
TGTGCCAGCAGCCAAGCAGGACAGGGGGTAGGTGGCTACACCTTC
CASSQAGQGVGGYTF
>TRBV27|NA|15|TRBJ1-2|NA
TGTGCCAGCAGTTTAACAGGCGACCGATCAGGTGGCTACACCTTC
CASSLTGDRSGGYTF
>TRBV18|few|16|TRBJ1-2|TRBD1
TGTGCCAGCTCAGAATTAAGGGACAGCACTAACTATGGCTACACCTTC
CASSELRDSTNYGYTF
>TRBV18|NA|19|TRBJ1-3|NA
TGTGCCAGCTCACCAGGCGTCGGGAGCAACACTAGCTCTGGAAACACCATATATTTT
CASSPGVGSNTSSGNTIYF
>TRBV19|NA|13|TRBJ1-1|TRBD1
TGTGCCAGCACACCCAGACACAGGGGGGAAGCTTTCTTT
CASTPRHRGEAFF
>TRBV7-8|NA|13|TRBJ2-6|NA
TGTGCCAGCAGCTTAGTCGGCAGGCCTCCTCTGACTTTC
CASSLVGRPPLTF
>TRBV18|NA|15|TRBJ1-2|NA
TGTGCCAGCTCACCAAGGCGGGCCCCCGACGAGGGCTACACCTTC
CASSPRRAPDEGYTF
>TRBV2|NA|12|TRBJ1-1|TRBD1
TGTGCCACGACAGGGCTTGACACTGAAGCTTTCTTT
CATTGLDTEAFF
>TRBV5-1|NA|16|TRBJ2-3|NA
TGCGCCAGCAGCTTGGCGTCAGGGGCATGGGCAGATACGCAGTATTTT
CASSLASGAWADTQYF
>TRBV7-2|NA|15|TRBJ2-7|TRBD2
TGTGCCAGCAGCTCGGGGGGTGGGACCCAATACGAGCAGTACTTC
CASSSGGGTQYEQYF
>TRBV10-3|few|17|TRBJ1-6|NA
TGTGCCATCAGCTTACGGGACACCACACTCTATAATTCACCCCTCCACTTT
CAISLRDTTLYNSPLHF
>TRBV28|once|16|TRBJ2-7|NA
TGTGCCAGCAGTTTCTATAGTAGCGGCGACTCCTACGAGCAGTACTTC
CASSFYSSGDSYEQYF
>TRBV7-9|NA|15|TRBJ2-1|NA
TGTGCCAGCAGCCCCTCCCGGAGCTCCTACAATGAGCAGTTCTTC
CASSPSRSSYNEQFF
>TRBV5-6|NA|16|TRBJ2-3|TRBD1
TGTGCCAGCAGCACCTCCAGGGGGCGCAGCACAGATACGCAGTATTTT
CASSTSRGRSTDTQYF
>TRBV3-1/TRBV3-2|NA|16|TRBJ2-1|NA
TGTGCCAGCAGCCATGGGGGGAACACCTTGTACAATGAGCAGTTCTTC
CASSHGGNTLYNEQFF
>TRBV29-1|once|13|TRBJ1-5|TRBD1
TGCAGCGTTACAGGGGGAAGCAATCAGCCCCAGCATTTT
CSVTGGSNQPQHF
>TRBV10-3|few|16|TRBJ2-7|TRBD1
TGTGCCATCAGTGAACGACCGGGACAGTACTCCTACGAGCAGTACTTC
CAISERPGQYSYEQYF
>TRBV10-3|NA|15|TRBJ1-2|TRBD1
TGTGCCATCAGTGAAGAGACAGGGGGCACCTATGGCTACACCTTC
CAISEETGGTYGYTF
>TRBV6-5|once|14|TRBJ1-2|NA
TGTGCCAGCAGCTGGCGGGCTACCGGCTATGGCTACACCTTC
CASSWRATGYGYTF
>TRBV13|NA|16|TRBJ2-1|TRBD2
TGTGCCAGCAGCTGGGGATTGGCGGGAGGGGTTCGGGAGCAGTTCTTC
CASSWGLAGGVREQFF
>TRBV25-1|NA|14|TRBJ2-7|TRBD1
TGTGCCAGCATAAAGGACAGGGGAGGCTACGAGCAGTACTTC
CASIKDRGGYEQYF
>TRBV10-3|once|14|TRBJ1-3|NA
TGTGCCATCAGTGTGGCGGGAGCCGGAAACACCATATATTTT
CAISVAGAGNTIYF
>TRBV5-5|NA|14|TRBJ2-1|TRBD1
TGTGCCAGCAGCTTGCGGGACAGCTACGGTGGGCAGTTCTTC
CASSLRDSYGGQFF
>TRBV7-3|NA|15|TRBJ2-3|TRBD1
TGTGCCAGCAGCGCCCGGACAGGGGGTATAGATACGCAGTATTTT
CASSARTGGIDTQYF
>TRBV2|NA|17|TRBJ1-1|NA
TGTGCCAGCAGTGAAGACGCGAACTACGGGAGGAACACTGAAGCTTTCTTT
CASSEDANYGRNTEAFF
>TRBV19|once|12|TRBJ1-2|NA
TGTGCCAGTACCCGACGCGGGGGTGGCTACACCTTC
CASTRRGGGYTF
>TRBV19|NA|17|TRBJ2-7|TRBD2
TGTGCCAGTAGTACCCGGAGGACTAGCGGGTCGCACTACGAGCAGTACTTC
CASSTRRTSGSHYEQYF
>TRBV14|NA|15|TRBJ1-2|TRBD1
TGTGCCAGCAGCCCCCCCGGGACAGGGTTCTATGGCTACACCTTC
CASSPPGTGFYGYTF
>TRBV19|NA|15|TRBJ1-1|NA
TGTGCCAGTACTACAACCGGGGGGGGAATCACTGAAGCTTTCTTT
CASTTTGGGITEAFF
>TRBV10-3|NA|15|TRBJ1-5|NA
TGTGCCATCAGTGAGACATCGTCTAGCAATCAGCCCCAGCATTTT
CAISETSSSNQPQHF
>TRBV5-4|NA|16|TRBJ2-3|NA
TGTGCCAGCAGCGCACCGGCGGTCGGTGGTAGAGATACGCAGTATTTT
CASSAPAVGGRDTQYF
>TRBV28|NA|14|TRBJ1-5|TRBD1
TGTGCCAGCAGTCCAGACCGCAGGGGGCAGCCCCAGCATTTT
CASSPDRRGQPQHF
>TRBV5-6|NA|17|TRBJ2-7|TRBD2
TGTGCCAGCAGCTTTGGGACTGGACTAGCGTTCGACTACGAGCAGTACTTC
CASSFGTGLAFDYEQYF
>TRBV6-5|NA|14|TRBJ1-4|NA
TGTGCCAGCAAAAACGGAGGGGCGGGCGAAAAACTGTTTTTT
CASKNGGAGEKLFF
>TRBV7-3|NA|15|TRBJ2-2|TRBD2
TGTGCCAGCAGCACACTAGCGGGAGGCCCCGGGGAGCTGTTTTTT
CASSTLAGGPGELFF